The 5 T cell receptor beta chains reported below all come from one sample, sequenced in a study of OX40 agonist ivuxolimab in advanced cancers. The data were produced by immunoSEQ multiplex PCR, yet TCRdb's version contains in-frame clones alone and is incomplete. The sample comprises about 55,000 clones, about 80% of which are singletons, and less than 4.5% rests with the top ten. Material: CD4+ or CD8+ T cells sorted from blood, obtained in a trial of the OX40 agonist ivuxolimab. All receptors come from an adult with an advanced solid tumor such as melanoma, head and neck, liver or kidney cancer.

The chain has TRBV30 and TRBJ2-3, with TRBD2 matching 11 bases. The CDR3 totals 13 residues. J lost 6 bases, V lost 6 bases, and 5 bases had no gene match. The germline V gene has CDR1 GTSNPN and CDR2 SVGIG (reference sequence). The CDR3 loop reads CACSSGRTDTQYF. The CDR3 nucleotides read TGTGCCTGTTCTAGCGGGAGGACGGATACGCAGTATTTT. The whole variable domain, remainder taken from reference TRBV30 and TRBJ2-3, is SQTIHQWPATLVQPVGSPLSLECTVEGTSNPNLYWYRQAAGRGLQLLFYSVGIGQISSEVPQNLSASRPQDRQFILSSKKLLLSDSGFYLCACSSGRTDTQYFGPGTRLTVL.

This chain uses TRBV28 with TRBJ2-5; no definite D call. The end of the DNA aligns better with TRBJ2-7, so the J call may be wrong. CDR1 is MDHEN and CDR2 is SYDVKM in the germline V gene. The CDR3 is made up of 13 amino acids. CDR3 protein: CASSPPVHNEQYF. In DNA, the CDR3 is TGTGCCAGCAGTCCACCCGTCCATAACGAGCAGTACTTC.

The chain joins TRBV19 to TRBJ2-5, with D hard to call. The CDR3 spans 14 residues. V was cut by 1 base and J by 5 bases, with 11 bases left in between. Germline V CDR1 and CDR2: LNHDA, SQIVND (reference sequence). As DNA, the CDR3 is TGTGCCAGTAGTATAGCCCCGGGTAGCGAGACCCAGTACTTC. The encoded protein is CASSIAPGSETQYF.

This chain joins TRBV18 and TRBJ2-2, with a weak D call TRBD1 (6 bases). Deletions cut 2 bases from V and 0 bases from J, with 16 bases between. This CDR3 is built from 18 residues. Germline lookup yields CDR1 KGHSH and CDR2 LQKENI. CDR3 protein: CASSPLPRDTSNTGELFF. The CDR3 DNA reads as TGTGCCAGCTCACCATTGCCCCGGGACACTTCGAACACCGGGGAGCTGTTTTTT.

The chain is built from TRBV4-3 and TRBJ1-4; D is unclear. The V gene's germline CDR1 is LGHNA and CDR2 YSLEER. V lost 1 base, J lost 4 bases, and 10 bases lay in between. CDR3 length: 15 amino acids. For the CDR3, the DNA is TGCGCCAGCAGCCAAGGAGGACGGCGTAATGAAAAACTGTTTTTT. As protein: CASSQGGRRNEKLFF.